This passage covers 25 T cell receptor beta chains from one sample sequenced in a study of control samples from healthy donors and cancer patients. The assay was immunoSEQ multiplex PCR, and TCRdb's table has in-frame clones only and misses some. This table has tens of thousands of clones, more than 75% appearing once. The specimen sequenced was blood. These receptors were taken from a man aged 45-65 years in good health.

Here the CDR3 DNA reads TGTGCCAGCAGCGTAGAGGCGGGAGAAATAACTGAAGCTTTCTTT. Its protein product is CASSVEAGEITEAFF. The V call is TRBV9, the J call TRBJ1-1; D not certain. Trimming cost V 0 bases and J 5 bases, with 14 bases left between them. The CDR3 is 15 amino acids. CDR1 and CDR2 from the germline V gene are SGDLS and YYNGEE.

The chain joins TRBV10-3 to TRBJ2-5, with D uncertain. Germline V gene sequence: CDR1 ENHRY, CDR2 SYGVKD. The CDR3 totals 12 residues. Trimming left V 1 base short and J 0 bases short, with 0 bases between. The CDR3 DNA reads TGTGCCATCAGTGAGTACCAAGAGACCCAGTACTTC. Amino acid sequence: CAISEYQETQYF.

The chain employs TRBV7-2 and TRBJ1-6; a possible D gene is TRBD1 (6 bases). V was clipped by 5 bases and J by 7 bases, with 15 bases between them. Germline V gives CDR1 SGHTA, CDR2 FQGNSA. This CDR3 contains 15 residues. The CDR3 nucleotides are TGTGCCAGCAGCCCTGGAAGGGGGGGAAATTCACCCCTCCACTTT. The encoded protein is CASSPGRGGNSPLHF.

The rearrangement links TRBV30 to TRBJ1-5; no firm D call. The V and J ends lost 0 bases and 4 bases respectively, with 7 bases between them. CDR3 length equals 13 residues. Germline CDR1 GTSNPN, CDR2 SVGIG (reference sequence). The CDR3 sequence: CAWSVTVNQPQHF. The CDR3 DNA sequence: TGTGCCTGGAGTGTTACGGTTAATCAGCCCCAGCATTTT.

The chain employs TRBV24-1 and TRBJ2-3; TRBD1 or TRBD2 may be the D gene (5 bases each). Germline V gene lookup returns CDR1 KGHDR and CDR2 SFDVKD. The CDR3 sequence is 16 residues long. Trimming left V 4 bases short and J 0 bases short, with 13 bases between. Here the CDR3 DNA reads TGTGCCACCAGTGAGTCAGGGACCTATAGCACAGATACGCAGTATTTT. It translates to CATSESGTYSTDTQYF.

The genes are TRBV4-1 and TRBJ1-6; TRBD1 is a possible D gene (5 bases). V was cut by 0 bases and J by 9 bases, with 12 bases left in between. The germline V gene encodes CDR1 MGHRA and CDR2 YSYEKL. This CDR3 has 15 residues. CDR3 loop: CASSQDWGFGSPLHF. The CDR3 DNA follows: TGCGCCAGCAGCCAAGATTGGGGGTTTGGTTCACCCCTCCACTTT.

The chain carries TRBV5-1 and TRBJ1-2; D remains ambiguous. V shed 0 bases and J shed 7 bases, with 13 bases lying between them. Germline V gives CDR1 SGHRS, CDR2 YFSETQ. The CDR3 runs 14 residues. The CDR3 DNA sequence: TGCGCCAGCAGCTTGGGTGGTCCGAAGGGTGGCTACACCTTC. Its translation is CASSLGGPKGGYTF.

V is TRBV28 and J is TRBJ1-6, with D perhaps matching TRBD1 (6 bases). The germline V gene has CDR1 MDHEN and CDR2 SYDVKM. This CDR3 is built from 19 residues. V lost 6 bases and J lost 7, with 28 bases in between. The chain's CDR3 is CASRFTTYSTGRFNSPLHF. The DNA of the CDR3 is TGTGCCAGCAGGTTTACTACATACTCGACAGGAAGGTTCAATTCACCCCTCCACTTT.

The table lists this clone with a few counts. V is TRBV19 and J is TRBJ1-3; TRBD1 might be the D (6 bases). Germline V gene data show CDR1 as LNHDA and CDR2 as SQIVND (reference sequence). CDR3 length equals 15 residues. Between the trimmed V and J ends, which lost 10 bases and 0 bases, there was a span of 16 bases. The CDR3 bases are TGTGCCACCTCAAAGAGGGGGTACTCTGGAAACACCATATATTTT. Its translation: CATSKRGYSGNTIYF.

This chain links TRBV7-2 with TRBJ2-1; maybe TRBD1 (5 bases). The length of the CDR3 is 16 residues. The V gene lost 5 bases and the J gene lost 1 base, with 15 bases spanning the gap. Germline assignment: CDR1 SGHTA and CDR2 FQGNSA. CDR3 residues: CASSPVGQGSYNEQFF. As DNA, the CDR3 is TGTGCCAGCAGCCCCGTCGGCCAGGGATCCTACAATGAGCAGTTCTTC.

V is TRBV9 and J is TRBJ2-1, with 8 bases aligning to TRBD2. The V gene end was trimmed by 4 bases and the J gene end by 0 bases; junction bases not matched to a gene: 6. The CDR3 spans 16 residues. The germline V gene has CDR1 SGDLS and CDR2 YYNGEE. The CDR3 reads CASSPPSGGSYNEQFF. Here the CDR3 DNA reads TGTGCCAGCAGCCCACCAAGCGGGGGCTCCTACAATGAGCAGTTCTTC. Together with reference TRBV9 and TRBJ2-1, the CDR3 gives the full variable domain: DSGVTQTPKHLITATGQRVTLRCSPRSGDLSVYWYQQSLDQGLQFLIQYYNGEERAKGNILERFSAQQFPDLHSELNLSSLELGDSALYFCASSPPSGGSYNEQFFGPGTRLTVL.

J is TRBJ1-5 and V is TRBV4-1; maybe TRBD1 (5 bases). The germline V and J ends were trimmed by 3 bases and 10 bases, with 10 bases remaining between them. The CDR3 spans 12 residues. CDR1 and CDR2 from the germline V gene are MGHRA and YSYEKL. As DNA, the CDR3 is TGCGCCAGCAGCCACCGGGGGGACCCCCAGCATTTT. Its translation: CASSHRGDPQHF.

A few counts support this clone. The genes are TRBV4-3 and TRBJ2-5; D possibly matches TRBD1 or TRBD2 (6 bases each). From germline, CDR1 is LGHNA and CDR2 YSLEER. Trimming pared 1 base from V and 5 bases from J, leaving 23 bases between. The CDR3 has 18 residues. The CDR3 nucleotides are TGCGCCAGCAGCCAAGTCGTTATTCGGGAGACAGGCCCCGAGACCCAGTACTTC. Protein product: CASSQVVIRETGPETQYF.

The chain employs TRBV15 and TRBJ1-1; TRBD1 matches 9 bases. The V gene end was trimmed by 5 bases and the J gene end by 3 bases; junction bases not matched to a gene: 7. Germline lookup yields CDR1 LNHNV and CDR2 YYDKDF (reference sequence). CDR3 size: 15 residues. The CDR3: CATSVWDRDDTEAFF. CDR3 DNA sequence: TGTGCCACCAGCGTCTGGGACAGGGACGACACTGAAGCTTTCTTT.

This clone came up once. The rearrangement joins TRBV7-8 to TRBJ2-3, with a tentative D call TRBD2 (7 bases). The CDR3 loop spans 14 amino acids. The V gene lost 3 bases and the J gene lost 4 bases, with 11 bases spanning the gap. From germline, CDR1 is SGHVS and CDR2 FQNEAQ. CDR3 sequence: CASSLGGGPDTQYF. The CDR3 DNA sequence: TGTGCCAGCAGCTTGGGGGGGGGCCCAGATACGCAGTATTTT.

The genes are TRBV7-8 and TRBJ2-1; 7 bases are a match to TRBD2. Germline CDR1 is SGHVS and CDR2 is FQNEAQ. The CDR3 is made up of 17 amino acids. J was trimmed by 7 bases and V by 4 bases; bases with no gene match: 16. The CDR3 sequence is CASSSPQRGPFGNEQFF. In DNA form, the CDR3 reads TGTGCCAGCAGCTCCCCTCAGCGGGGCCCCTTTGGGAATGAGCAGTTCTTC.

This clone was seen a few times. The chain is built from TRBV4-1 and TRBJ1-4; D is ambiguous. V gave up 1 base and J gave up 0 bases, with 9 bases separating them. This CDR3 is 16 amino acids long. Germline-derived CDR1 and CDR2 are MGHRA and YSYEKL. The CDR3 coding sequence is TGCGCCAGCAGCCAAGGAGAGGGTGCAACTAATGAAAAACTGTTTTTT. It encodes CASSQGEGATNEKLFF.

The rearrangement links TRBV27 to TRBJ2-3; 8 nucleotides align to TRBD2. CDR3 length: 14 amino acids. V shed 2 bases and J 10 bases; nucleotides not matched to a gene: 8. Germline CDR1 is MNHEY and CDR2 is SMNVEV (reference sequence). CDR3 protein: CASSLQLAGPPQYF. The CDR3 nucleotides read TGTGCCAGCAGTTTACAGCTAGCGGGCCCACCGCAGTATTTT.

This clone showed up just once. The chain employs TRBV4-2 and TRBJ1-5, with TRBD1 identical over 7 bases. V was pared by 1 base and J by 0 bases, with 3 bases of the junction left unmatched. The CDR3 extends over 16 amino acids. Germline CDR1 LGHNA, CDR2 YNFKEQ. CDR3 region: CASSQGTGDSNQPQHF. The CDR3 region has the DNA TGTGCCAGCAGCCAAGGAACAGGGGATAGCAATCAGCCCCAGCATTTT.

V and J are TRBV5-1 and TRBJ1-3; 9 bases are a match to TRBD1. The CDR3 extends over 15 amino acids. Germline V gene data show CDR1 as SGHRS and CDR2 as YFSETQ. With V trimmed by 3 bases and J by 4 bases, 5 bases remained unmatched. CDR3 bases: TGCGCCAGCAGCTCACAGGGGGCGAAAGGAAACACCATATATTTT. It encodes CASSSQGAKGNTIYF.

The chain combines TRBV7-6 with TRBJ1-3; D not resolved. The germline V gene has CDR1 SGHVS and CDR2 FNYEAQ. The CDR3 is 15 amino acids. Trimming took 3 bases from V and 4 from J, leaving 13 bases between them. The CDR3, as DNA: TGTGCCAGCAGCTTGTCGGGGTCTGCAGGAAACACCATATATTTT. Translating it yields CASSLSGSAGNTIYF.

The chain uses TRBV4-1 and TRBJ1-2; no clear D gene. Germline CDR1 is MGHRA and CDR2 is YSYEKL. With 8 bases removed from V and 4 bases from J, the gap between germline ends came to 14 bases. The CDR3 is made up of 13 amino acids. The CDR3: CASSKLGLYGYTF. CDR3 DNA sequence: TGCGCCAGCTCTAAGCTGGGCCTCTATGGCTACACCTTC.

V and J are TRBV7-2 and TRBJ2-3, with 8 bases fitting TRBD2. The CDR3 is 16 amino acids. Germline V gene sequence: CDR1 SGHTA, CDR2 FQGNSA. After removal of 5 bases from V and 2 bases from J, the junction contained 9 bases not matched to a gene. The CDR3 DNA follows: TGTGCCAGCAGCGGAAGACGGGGGGGCGCCACAGATACGCAGTATTTT. Translated: CASSGRRGGATDTQYF.

CDR3: CASRAGDTGELFF. CDR3 DNA sequence: TGTGCCAGCCGAGCGGGAGACACCGGGGAGCTGTTTTTT. The gene calls are TRBV28 and TRBJ2-2, with 8 bases aligning to TRBD2. Germline values: CDR1 MDHEN, CDR2 SYDVKM. The CDR3 spans 13 residues. Losses at the gene ends were 8 bases for V and 3 bases for J; bases not matched to a gene: 2.

V usage is TRBV28 and J usage is TRBJ1-4, with TRBD1 matching 9 bases. With V trimmed by 5 bases and J by 5 bases, 3 bases remained unmatched. Germline values: CDR1 MDHEN, CDR2 SYDVKM. The CDR3 is made up of 14 amino acids. In nucleotides, the CDR3 is TGTGCCAGCAGTCCGGGACAGGGAAATGAAAAACTGTTTTTT. It is translated as CASSPGQGNEKLFF.